The rows below give T cell receptor beta chains drawn from one sample of a study of OX40 agonist ivuxolimab in advanced cancers. Sequenced by immunoSEQ multiplex PCR; TCRdb stores in-frame clones only, minus some. The sample holds about 71,000 clones; about 90% are singletons and the top ten take 13% to 15%. Sequences were derived from CD4+ or CD8+ T cells sorted from blood, sampled in a trial of the OX40 agonist ivuxolimab. All receptors derive from an adult with an advanced solid tumor such as melanoma, head and neck, liver or kidney cancer. Both conserved end residues are trimmed from each CDR3. Each record gives: J gene, CDR3 length, D gene, clone size, V gene, CDR3 protein. D genes are given only for firm matches. Only some rows state a clone size, as once, few, many or a class for expanded clones.

j_call: TRBJ2-7; cdr3_length: 8; d_call: .; clone_size: .; v_call: TRBV19; cdr3_aa: ATRADEQY
j_call: TRBJ2-3; cdr3_length: 12; d_call: TRBD2; clone_size: .; v_call: TRBV7-2; cdr3_aa: ASSPSGGADTQY
j_call: TRBJ2-1; cdr3_length: 13; d_call: TRBD2; clone_size: once; v_call: TRBV7-2; cdr3_aa: ASSLDAGGGYEQF
j_call: TRBJ2-7; cdr3_length: 12; d_call: TRBD1; clone_size: .; v_call: TRBV7-2; cdr3_aa: ASSLAITGVDQY
j_call: TRBJ2-7; cdr3_length: 11; d_call: .; clone_size: .; v_call: TRBV30; cdr3_aa: AWSLDVAYEQY
j_call: TRBJ2-1; cdr3_length: 9; d_call: .; clone_size: .; v_call: TRBV30; cdr3_aa: AWSAANEQF
j_call: TRBJ2-1; cdr3_length: 10; d_call: TRBD1; clone_size: .; v_call: TRBV29-1; cdr3_aa: SGRQGGNEQF
j_call: TRBJ1-5; cdr3_length: 14; d_call: TRBD1; clone_size: .; v_call: TRBV27; cdr3_aa: ASSSTGGFENQPQH
j_call: TRBJ2-5; cdr3_length: 14; d_call: TRBD1; clone_size: .; v_call: TRBV4-3; cdr3_aa: ASSQEAGGSGETQY
j_call: TRBJ2-7; cdr3_length: 14; d_call: .; clone_size: .; v_call: TRBV6-5; cdr3_aa: ASSYSIGGRTYEQY
j_call: TRBJ1-5; cdr3_length: 13; d_call: .; clone_size: .; v_call: TRBV28; cdr3_aa: ASSSQGDGNQPQH
j_call: TRBJ2-1; cdr3_length: 13; d_call: TRBD1; clone_size: once; v_call: TRBV6-5; cdr3_aa: ASSYPGQTNNEQF
j_call: TRBJ2-1; cdr3_length: 13; d_call: TRBD2; clone_size: few; v_call: TRBV7-8; cdr3_aa: ASSPTGGVYNEQF
j_call: TRBJ1-1; cdr3_length: 16; d_call: TRBD1; clone_size: few; v_call: TRBV29-1; cdr3_aa: SVASRGGDLGGHTEAF
j_call: TRBJ1-3; cdr3_length: 13; d_call: .; clone_size: .; v_call: TRBV4-3; cdr3_aa: ASSQDLATGNTIY
j_call: TRBJ2-7; cdr3_length: 11; d_call: TRBD1; clone_size: .; v_call: TRBV7-9; cdr3_aa: ASSPTGAYEQY
j_call: TRBJ2-1; cdr3_length: 14; d_call: TRBD2; clone_size: .; v_call: TRBV18; cdr3_aa: ASSPPAAGGYNEQF
j_call: TRBJ2-1; cdr3_length: 16; d_call: TRBD1; clone_size: .; v_call: TRBV7-8; cdr3_aa: ASSLGAGTGTSYNEQF
j_call: TRBJ2-2; cdr3_length: 14; d_call: TRBD1; clone_size: .; v_call: TRBV5-1; cdr3_aa: ASSLAGTGGTGELF
j_call: TRBJ2-3; cdr3_length: 12; d_call: .; clone_size: .; v_call: TRBV7-2; cdr3_aa: ASSLGGAGDTQY
j_call: TRBJ2-7; cdr3_length: 13; d_call: TRBD2; clone_size: .; v_call: TRBV27; cdr3_aa: ASSLSSGSSYEQY